The 25 T cell receptor beta chains below all came from one sample that was sequenced in a study of blood T cell repertoires in COVID-19. The data were produced by immunoSEQ multiplex PCR, yet TCRdb's version contains in-frame clones alone and is incomplete. This table has hundreds of thousands of clones, around four fifths appearing once. The sequencing sample was made of peripheral blood. The source of these receptors is a woman in her thirties or forties with active or convalescent COVID-19.

The V and J genes are TRBV19 and TRBJ2-3, with 10 bases fitting TRBD1. Germline CDR1 and CDR2: LNHDA and SQIVND (reference sequence). The CDR3 contains 17 residues. The J segment lost 4 bases and the V segment lost 4 bases, leaving 11 bases of the junction unmatched. The CDR3 loop reads CASSNPSGQGWADTQYF. CDR3 DNA: TGTGCCAGTAGTAACCCCTCGGGACAGGGGTGGGCAGATACGCAGTATTTT. Supplemented by reference TRBV19 and TRBJ2-3, the full variable domain reads DGGITQSPKYLFRKEGQNVTLSCEQNLNHDAMYWYRQDPGQGLRLIYYSQIVNDFQKGDIAEGYSVSREKKESFPLTVTSAQKNPTAFYLCASSNPSGQGWADTQYFGPGTRLTVL.

This chain links TRBV5-4 with TRBJ2-7; D gene unclear. Germline lookup yields CDR1 SGHNT and CDR2 YYREEE (reference sequence). The germline V and J ends were trimmed by 1 base and 6 bases, with 8 bases remaining between them. CDR3 length: 12 residues. This CDR3 reads CASSLRAGEQYF. The CDR3, as DNA: TGTGCCAGCAGCTTGCGCGCAGGCGAGCAGTACTTC. Looking up the rest from reference TRBV5-4 and TRBJ2-7 gives the full variable domain: ETGVTQSPTHLIKTRGQQVTLRCSSQSGHNTVSWYQQALGQGPQFIFQYYREEENGRGNFPPRFSGLQFPNYSSELNVNALELDDSALYLCASSLRAGEQYFGPGTRLTVT.

The chain combines TRBV20-1 with TRBJ2-1; 9 nucleotides match TRBD2. The germline gives CDR1 DFQATT, CDR2 SNEGSKA (reference sequence). This CDR3 is built from 14 residues. V shed 3 bases, J shed 8 bases, and the junction held 8 bases outside the gene matches. Here the CDR3 reads CSASGSSGIYEQFF. The CDR3 coding sequence is TGCAGTGCTAGTGGATCTAGCGGGATCTATGAGCAGTTCTTC.

This chain joins TRBV10-3 and TRBJ1-1; 7 bases line up with TRBD1. Germline CDR1 ENHRY, CDR2 SYGVKD. The CDR3 is 15 amino acids. After removal of 7 bases from V and 4 bases from J, the junction contained 12 bases not matched to a gene. Here the CDR3 DNA reads TGTGCCATCACATATCAAGGGGGCGCGCGCACTGAAGCTTTCTTT. This gives the protein CAITYQGGARTEAFF.

This rearrangement joins TRBV2 to TRBJ1-5, with D possibly TRBD1 on 6 matching bases. Germline CDR1 is SNHLY and CDR2 is FYNNEI. The CDR3 is made up of 13 amino acids. Trimming pared 4 bases from V and 7 bases from J, leaving 11 bases between. CDR3 region: CASSGGGRQPQHF. The CDR3 DNA follows: TGTGCCAGCAGTGGGGGGGGCCGGCAGCCCCAGCATTTT.

The chain links TRBV2 to TRBJ1-2; 8 bases fit TRBD1. The CDR3 totals 15 residues. V lost 5 bases, J lost 2 bases, and 7 bases stayed unmatched. The germline V gene encodes CDR1 SNHLY and CDR2 FYNNEI. In nucleotides, the CDR3 is TGTGCCAGCAGTCCAGGACAGGGCCGGAACTATGGCTACACCTTC. Translation gives CASSPGQGRNYGYTF.

This sequence joins TRBV11-2 and TRBJ2-7; TRBD2 agrees at 7 bases. J lost 0 bases, V lost 5 bases, and 4 bases had no gene match. Germline V CDR1 and CDR2: SGHAT, FQNNGV. CDR3 size: 14 residues. CDR3 amino acids: CASSRGESSYEQYF. The CDR3 coding sequence is TGTGCCAGCAGCCGGGGGGAGAGCTCCTACGAGCAGTACTTC.

In regard to this clone: Relative to the germline gene, one junction end is altered; a read error may explain this. The chain links TRBV7-7 to TRBJ1-1; TRBD1 matches at 10 bases. The CDR3 has 14 residues. CDR1 and CDR2 from the germline V gene are SSHAT and FNYEAQ (reference sequence). CDR3 DNA sequence: TGTGCTAGCAGCCCCGGACAGGGGGACGTTGAAGCTTTCTTT. Translated: CASSPGQGDVEAFF. Full variable domain (outside the CDR3, taken from reference TRBV7-7 and TRBJ1-1): GAGVSQSPRYKVTKRGQDVTLRCDPISSHATLYWYQQALGQGPEFLTYFNYEAQPDKSGLPSDRFSAERPEGSISTLTIQRTEQRDSAMYRCASSPGQGDVEAFFGQGTRLTVV.

This chain uses TRBV6-6 with TRBJ2-3; no clear D. The germline CDR1 and CDR2 sequences are MNHNY and SVGAGI (reference sequence). Trimming removed 0 bases from V and 2 bases from J, with 12 bases in between. This CDR3 spans 16 amino acids. In nucleotides, the CDR3 is TGTGCCAGCAGTTACTCGATACAGATACCCACAGATACGCAGTATTTT. Protein sequence: CASSYSIQIPTDTQYF.

This clone was recorded only once. The chain is built from TRBV25-1 and TRBJ2-6, with D possibly matching TRBD1 (6 bases). The CDR3 is made up of 18 amino acids. V was cut by 1 base and J by 3 bases, with 16 bases left in between. Germline V gene lookup returns CDR1 MGHDK and CDR2 SYGVNS. CDR3 sequence (DNA): TGTGCCAGCAGTGAATGGGGAACAGGGAGAAGTGGGGCCAACGTCCTGACTTTC. This gives the protein CASSEWGTGRSGANVLTF.

J is TRBJ2-1 and V is TRBV4-3; no clear D gene. Germline V gene lookup returns CDR1 LGHNA and CDR2 YSLEER. The V gene lost 0 bases and the J gene lost 4 bases, with 16 bases spanning the gap. This CDR3 has 17 amino acids. The CDR3 region has the DNA TGCGCCAGCAGCCAAGAACCAGGCCTATCACCGTACAATGAGCAGTTCTTC. It specifies CASSQEPGLSPYNEQFF.

The chain has TRBV3-1 (or the pseudogene TRBV3-2) and TRBJ1-2; 8 bases agree with TRBD1. Trimming cost V 7 bases and J 7 bases; bases outside gene matches: 8. This CDR3 has 13 residues. CDR1 and CDR2 (germline): LGHDT, YNNKEL (reference sequence). The CDR3 DNA is TGTGCCAGCAACACCCAGGGGGCGGGTGGCTACACCTTC. This gives the protein CASNTQGAGGYTF.

The chain couples TRBV24-1 to TRBJ2-7; a weak D match, TRBD2 (5 bases). Trimming took off 9 bases at V and 2 bases at J, with 16 bases between the two ends. Germline loops: CDR1 KGHDR, CDR2 SFDVKD. The CDR3 length is 14 residues. The CDR3 coding sequence is TGTGCCACCGCTGGGATGGGGAGTCCCTACGAGCAGTACTTC. It yields the protein CATAGMGSPYEQYF.

The chain joins TRBV7-9 to TRBJ1-1; no clear D. This CDR3 spans 14 amino acids. Germline CDR1 SEHNR, CDR2 FQNEAQ (reference sequence). V was shortened by 1 base and J by 0 bases, with 6 bases between the two germline ends. For the CDR3, the DNA is TGTGCCAGCAGCTTAGGGGAGGTGAACACTGAAGCTTTCTTT. Protein product: CASSLGEVNTEAFF.

The chain links TRBV27 to TRBJ1-6, with D tentatively TRBD1 (5 bases). The CDR3 extends over 15 amino acids. In germline, CDR1 is MNHEY, CDR2 SMNVEV (reference sequence). V lost 2 bases, J lost 7 bases, and 12 bases lay in between. The CDR3 sequence: CASSLIDRLNSPLHF. The CDR3 DNA reads as TGTGCCAGCAGTTTAATAGACAGATTGAATTCACCCCTCCACTTT.

J is TRBJ2-7 and V is TRBV5-6; no clear D gene. With 4 bases removed from V and 0 bases from J, the gap between germline ends came to 8 bases. The CDR3 runs to 13 residues. Germline V gives CDR1 SGHDT, CDR2 YYEEEE. CDR3 protein: CASSPTVSYEQYF. CDR3 DNA: TGTGCCAGCAGCCCCACAGTCTCCTACGAGCAGTACTTC.

V gene TRBV7-2 combines with J gene TRBJ2-7; a weak D match, TRBD1 (6 bases). The CDR3 covers 14 residues. CDR1 SGHTA and CDR2 FQGNSA come from the germline V gene. Trimming removed 3 bases at V and 2 bases at J, with 11 bases between. CDR3: CASSFQTGPYEQYF. Written as DNA, the CDR3 is TGTGCCAGCAGCTTCCAGACAGGTCCCTACGAGCAGTACTTC.

The chain links TRBV12-3 or TRBV12-4 to TRBJ1-1, with D tentatively TRBD1 (5 bases). With 5 bases removed from V and 7 bases from J, the gap between germline ends came to 11 bases. This CDR3 has 12 residues. The CDR3 nucleotides read TGTGCCAGCAGTCCCAGACAGCGTGAAGCTTTCTTT. Protein sequence: CASSPRQREAFF.

The chain has TRBV18 and TRBJ2-1; no clear D. CDR1 is KGHSH and CDR2 is LQKENI in the germline V gene. The CDR3 consists of 13 residues. V was shortened by 3 bases and J by 6 bases, with 9 bases between the two germline ends. CDR3 residues: CASSPLVVNEQFF. As DNA, the CDR3 is TGTGCCAGCTCACCTCTCGTCGTCAATGAGCAGTTCTTC.

V and J are TRBV7-9 and TRBJ2-3; D might be TRBD1 (5 bases). CDR3 size: 14 residues. CDR1 and CDR2 from the germline V gene are SEHNR and FQNEAQ (reference sequence). Trimming left V 5 bases short and J 1 base short, with 10 bases between. CDR3 in DNA: TGTGCCAGCAGCGCCCAGGGCCGCACAGATACGCAGTATTTT. Protein product: CASSAQGRTDTQYF.

V is TRBV30 and J is TRBJ1-6; TRBD1 is a possible D gene (5 bases). The germline gives CDR1 GTSNPN, CDR2 SVGIG (reference sequence). The CDR3 contains 14 residues. The V end was cut by 3 bases, the J end by 8 bases, with 14 bases between. The CDR3 is CAWRGLAGDSPLHF. The CDR3 DNA sequence: TGTGCCTGGAGGGGCCTCGCGGGGGATTCACCCCTCCACTTT.

The chain employs TRBV27 and TRBJ1-5, with 8 bases that match TRBD1. The CDR3 extends over 14 amino acids. V trimming: 9 bases; J trimming: 2 bases; junction bases outside the gene matches: 6. The V gene's germline CDR1 is MNHEY and CDR2 SMNVEV (reference sequence). The DNA of the CDR3 is TGTGCCAGTCGACAGGGGAATGGCAATCAGCCCCAGCATTTT. As protein: CASRQGNGNQPQHF.

The gene calls are TRBV6-5 and TRBJ1-2; D not resolved. Trimming removed 6 bases at V and 8 bases at J, with 22 bases between. The germline CDR1 and CDR2 sequences are MNHEY and SVGAGI. The CDR3 has 15 residues. This CDR3 reads CASSEATRPAKGYTF. As DNA, the CDR3 is TGTGCCAGCAGCGAGGCTACCCGACCGGCGAAAGGCTACACCTTC.

This sequence joins TRBV27 and TRBJ1-6, with D unclear. The CDR3 extends over 14 amino acids. CDR1 and CDR2 (germline): MNHEY, SMNVEV (reference sequence). V lost 7 bases and J 0 bases, leaving 7 bases between the germline ends. The CDR3 DNA reads as TGTGCCAGCAAAAAGAGCTCCTATAATTCACCCCTCCACTTT. As protein: CASKKSSYNSPLHF.

The chain carries TRBV15 and TRBJ1-2, with D uncertain. From germline, CDR1 is LNHNV and CDR2 YYDKDF (reference sequence). V lost 1 base and J lost 4, with 7 bases in between. This CDR3 contains 13 residues. CDR3 sequence: CATSRAVLYGYTF. The CDR3 region has the DNA TGTGCCACCAGCAGAGCGGTTCTCTATGGCTACACCTTC.